This TCR beta chain was captured in a study of T-cell reconstitution after alpha-beta-depleted transplantation in children. Study-wide findings and caveats: Several hundred expanded graft clones reportedly were the source of alpha-beta T cells about two months after transplant.

The CDR3 runs 15 residues. Germline-derived CDR1 and CDR2 are LGHDT and YNNKEL (reference sequence). V shed 4 bases and J 2 bases; nucleotides not matched to a gene: 6. In its sample, this clonotype was seen many times. Its antigen is unidentified. TCRbeta library preparation incorporated unique molecular identifiers. Via MiXCR, TCRdb re-called the PCR reads, giving one row per CDR3 protein. Among fewer than 350,000 distinct CDR3 sequences listed, roughly 9.1% were seen once. This TCR came from a boy under two years old with acute myeloid leukemia, due to receive a stem cell transplant. The material sequenced was PBMCs, taken before TCRalphabeta/CD19-depleted stem cell transplant. This rearrangement joins TRBV3-1 to TRBJ2-5; the match to TRBD1 covers 8 bases. CDR3 amino acids: CASSRTGTRQETQYF. As DNA, the CDR3 is TGTGCCAGCAGCCGGACAGGGACGCGTCAAGAGACCCAGTACTTC.